Presented here are 16 T cell receptor beta chains from one specimen sequenced in a study of cytomegalovirus exposure and HLA in healthy donors. Vbeta (60) and Jbeta (13) primers were used in the PCR. Sequenced by immunoSEQ multiplex PCR; TCRdb stores in-frame clones only, minus some. The repertoire holds around 87,000 clones, 76% seen once, with about 3.1% in the top ten. Sequencing was done on a sample of PBMCs. Receptors originate from a man aged 40-55 years in good health and CMV-seronegative.

CDR3 sequence reads: CASSLTPVGSGREKLFF. DNA of the CDR3: TGCGCCAGCAGCTTGACGCCCGTTGGGTCAGGGAGGGAAAAACTGTTTTTT. This chain connects TRBV5-1 to TRBJ1-4; D is possibly TRBD1 (5 bases). Trimming took off 1 base at V and 8 bases at J, with 21 bases between the two ends. This CDR3 is 17 amino acids long. CDR1 and CDR2 from the germline V gene are SGHRS and YFSETQ.

This rearrangement joins TRBV4-3 to TRBJ1-2; 10 nucleotides align to TRBD1. The CDR3 runs 15 residues. V lost 4 bases and J lost 4; bases outside the gene matches: 6. Per germline, CDR1 LGHNA and CDR2 YSLEER. The CDR3 loop reads CASSPTGGAAYGYTF. CDR3 sequence (DNA): TGCGCCAGCAGCCCGACAGGGGGCGCCGCCTATGGCTACACCTTC.

CDR3 nucleotides: TGTGCCAGCAGCCCGGACAGGGGGCGGAACACTGAAGCTTTCTTT. Protein product: CASSPDRGRNTEAFF. V is TRBV7-9 and J is TRBJ1-1; 11 bases are a match to TRBD1. The trim removed 5 bases at V and 1 base at J, leaving 3 bases unmatched. The germline CDR1 and CDR2 sequences are SEHNR and FQNEAQ (reference sequence). The CDR3 contains 15 residues.

This clone was counted only a few times. The J gene is TRBJ2-3, the V gene TRBV5-1, with TRBD1 matching 7 bases. The CDR3 runs to 15 residues. Germline assignment: CDR1 SGHRS and CDR2 YFSETQ. The V segment lost 4 bases and the J segment 2 bases; nucleotides outside the gene matches: 7. The CDR3 DNA reads as TGCGCCAGCAGCATCGGGACAGACCTCACAGATACGCAGTATTTT. As protein: CASSIGTDLTDTQYF.

The chain employs TRBV28 and TRBJ2-7; 12 nucleotides align to TRBD1. V trimming: 5 bases; J trimming: 10 bases; junction bases outside the gene matches: 6. From germline, CDR1 is MDHEN and CDR2 SYDVKM. The CDR3 is 13 residues long. The CDR3: CASSHGTGGGQYF. In DNA form, the CDR3 reads TGTGCCAGCAGTCACGGGACAGGGGGCGGACAGTACTTC.

This clone was counted only a few times. The CDR3 nucleotides read TGTGCCAGCTCACCCTTTAACAGGGGTGGAAACACCATATATTTT. Translating gives CASSPFNRGGNTIYF. V is TRBV18 and J is TRBJ1-3, with 7 bases lining up with TRBD1. V trimming: 3 bases; J trimming: 3 bases; junction bases outside the gene matches: 5. Germline V gene sequence: CDR1 KGHSH, CDR2 LQKENI. The length of the CDR3 is 15 residues.

The chain employs TRBV2 and TRBJ1-5; 7 bases fit TRBD1. The CDR3 has 14 amino acids. Germline V gene sequence: CDR1 SNHLY, CDR2 FYNNEI. V was clipped by 7 bases and J by 5 bases; unmatched bases: 8. This CDR3 is CASMIDRVDQPQHF. CDR3 DNA: TGTGCCAGCATGATAGACAGGGTCGATCAGCCCCAGCATTTT.

The chain carries TRBV19 and TRBJ1-2, with 7 bases that match TRBD1. V lost 3 bases to trimming and J lost 4 bases; unmatched junction nucleotides: 11. Germline V gives CDR1 LNHDA, CDR2 SQIVND (reference sequence). This CDR3 contains 16 residues. CDR3 sequence: CASSMYRGSLTYGYTF. In DNA form, the CDR3 reads TGTGCCAGTAGTATGTACAGGGGAAGTCTTACCTATGGCTACACCTTC.

The J gene is TRBJ2-7, the V gene TRBV5-6, with 9 bases lining up with TRBD1. The CDR3 covers 13 residues. V trimming: 3 bases; J trimming: 7 bases; junction bases outside the gene matches: 5. Germline V CDR1 and CDR2: SGHDT, YYEEEE. Here the CDR3 DNA reads TGTGCCAGCAGCTCCACAGGGGGCGGGGAGCAGTACTTC. Protein product: CASSSTGGGEQYF.

The chain combines TRBV13 with TRBJ2-7, with 8 bases lining up with TRBD1. The germline V gene encodes CDR1 PRHDT and CDR2 FYEKMQ (reference sequence). The CDR3 sequence is 19 residues long. Losses at the gene ends were 5 bases for V and 2 bases for J; bases not matched to a gene: 20. The DNA for the CDR3 is TGTGCCAGCAGCACCTCGGACATATCGACAGGGGAGCTAACCTACGAGCAGTACTTC. Protein product: CASSTSDISTGELTYEQYF.

The chain recombines TRBV10-3 with TRBJ1-2; 7 bases are a match to TRBD1. The germline V gene has CDR1 ENHRY and CDR2 SYGVKD. This CDR3 comprises 15 residues. The V gene end was trimmed by 0 bases and the J gene end by 6 bases; junction bases not matched to a gene: 7. The CDR3 here is CAISESTTGEHGYTF. The CDR3 DNA sequence: TGTGCCATCAGTGAGTCCACCACAGGGGAACATGGCTACACCTTC.

The J gene is TRBJ1-6, the V gene TRBV19; 8 nucleotides align to TRBD1. The CDR3 is 15 residues long. After removal of 5 bases from V and 11 bases from J, the junction contained 11 bases not matched to a gene. Germline assignment: CDR1 LNHDA and CDR2 SQIVND (reference sequence). This chain's CDR3 is CASSPGQGRGTPLHF. CDR3 in DNA: TGTGCCAGTAGTCCAGGACAGGGACGGGGCACACCCCTCCACTTT. Together with reference TRBV19 and TRBJ1-6, the CDR3 gives the full variable domain: DGGITQSPKYLFRKEGQNVTLSCEQNLNHDAMYWYRQDPGQGLRLIYYSQIVNDFQKGDIAEGYSVSREKKESFPLTVTSAQKNPTAFYLCASSPGQGRGTPLHFGNGTRLTVT.

The CDR3 DNA reads TGTGCCAGCAGCGCTCTCACAGGGCTGGACACTGAAGCTTTCTTT. This translates into CASSALTGLDTEAFF. This chain joins TRBV9 and TRBJ1-1; maybe TRBD1 (6 bases). The CDR3 consists of 15 residues. In germline, CDR1 is SGDLS, CDR2 YYNGEE. V dropped 3 bases and J dropped 3 bases, with 15 bases sitting between them.

This chain links TRBV28 with TRBJ1-3; D is possibly TRBD1 (5 bases). The CDR3 runs 15 residues. V lost 2 bases, J lost 0 bases, and 8 bases lay in between. In germline, CDR1 is MDHEN, CDR2 SYDVKM. As DNA, the CDR3 is TGTGCCAGCAGTTTAGGGGCGGTCTCTGGAAACACCATATATTTT. Translation gives CASSLGAVSGNTIYF.

The rearrangement uses TRBV7-2 and TRBJ1-1; D unclear. Germline-derived CDR1 and CDR2 are SGHTA and FQGNSA. The CDR3 is 15 amino acids. V shed 5 bases and J shed 3 bases, with 16 bases lying between them. The CDR3 protein is CASSLTSSGDTEAFF. CDR3 bases: TGTGCCAGCAGCCTCACGAGTTCGGGAGACACTGAAGCTTTCTTT.

This clone was detected once. V usage is TRBV27 and J usage is TRBJ2-7; D is possibly TRBD2 (6 bases). The V and J ends lost 3 bases and 0 bases respectively, with 18 bases between them. Looked up from germline, CDR1 is MNHEY and CDR2 is SMNVEV (reference sequence). The CDR3 spans 17 residues. DNA for the CDR3: TGTGCCAGCAGTTTGGGCCGAGCGGGCACCTTCTCCTACGAGCAGTACTTC. This translates into CASSLGRAGTFSYEQYF.